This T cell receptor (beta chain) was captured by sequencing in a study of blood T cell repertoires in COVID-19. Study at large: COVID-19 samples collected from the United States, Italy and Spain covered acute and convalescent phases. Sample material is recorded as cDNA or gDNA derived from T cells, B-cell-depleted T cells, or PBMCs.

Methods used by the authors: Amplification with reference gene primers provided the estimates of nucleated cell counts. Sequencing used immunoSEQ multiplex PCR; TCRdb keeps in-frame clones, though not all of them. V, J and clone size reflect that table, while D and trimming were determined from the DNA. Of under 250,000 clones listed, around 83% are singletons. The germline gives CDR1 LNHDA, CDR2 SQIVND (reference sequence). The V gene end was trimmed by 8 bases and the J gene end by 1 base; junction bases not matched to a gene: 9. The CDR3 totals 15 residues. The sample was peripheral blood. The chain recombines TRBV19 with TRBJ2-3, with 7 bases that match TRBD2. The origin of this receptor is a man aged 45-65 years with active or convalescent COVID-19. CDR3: CASSETSTGTDTQYF. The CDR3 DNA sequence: TGTGCCAGTTCGGAGACTAGCACAGGCACAGATACGCAGTATTTT.